In its sample, the clone carrying this TCR beta chain was seen once. This specimen belongs to a study of blood T cell repertoires in COVID-19. The trim removed 6 bases at V and 2 bases at J, leaving 7 bases unmatched. The CDR3 contains 16 residues. Germline V CDR1 and CDR2: KGHSH, LQKENI. Repertoires were generated with immunoSEQ multiplex PCR, while TCRdb's copy carries only in-frame clones and drops some. The sample consists of more than 300,000 clones, around 86% of them appearing once. The sequenced sample consisted of PBMCs or T cells enriched from blood (not recorded which). The chain is built from TRBV18 and TRBJ2-3, with 11 nucleotides matching TRBD2. The TCR sequence derives from a man younger than 40 who had recovered from COVID-19. Here the CDR3 DNA reads TGTGCCAGCTCGGGACTAGCGGAGTCCCACACAGATACGCAGTATTTT. This sequence encodes CASSGLAESHTDTQYF.